The clone carrying this TCR beta chain was recorded a few times. These data originate in a study of blood T cell repertoires in COVID-19. For the study at large: COVID-19 samples from acute and convalescent phases originated in the United States, Italy and Spain. PBMCs, B-cell-depleted T cells, or T cells were the source of the cDNA or gDNA that made up the material.

In the original analysis: Reference gene primer amplification in the assay estimated nucleated cell counts. Here immunoSEQ multiplex PCR was the method, and the copy in TCRdb shows in-frame clones only, minus some. V and J calls and clone size are as listed in that table; D and trimming were resolved from the DNA. The sample records about 120,000 clones, almost 90% being singletons. V shed 4 bases and J shed 11 bases, with 17 bases lying between them. The V gene's germline CDR1 is GTSNPN and CDR2 SVGIG (reference sequence). The CDR3 is 12 amino acids. Sample: peripheral blood. The TCR originated in a woman between 45 and 65 years old with active or convalescent COVID-19. The chain links TRBV30 to TRBJ1-1; tentatively, D is TRBD1 (5 bases). The CDR3 region is CAWTGFHSRAFF. The DNA of the CDR3 is TGTGCCTGGACAGGGTTTCACAGTCGGGCTTTCTTT. The full variable domain, completed using reference TRBV30 and TRBJ1-1, is SQTIHQWPATLVQPVGSPLSLECTVEGTSNPNLYWYRQAAGRGLQLLFYSVGIGQISSEVPQNLSASRPQDRQFILSSKKLLLSDSGFYLCAWTGFHSRAFFGQGTRLTVV.